The present T cell receptor (beta chain) was sequenced within a study of blood T cell repertoires in COVID-19. Study information: PBMCs, B-cell-depleted T cells, or T cells were the source of the cDNA or gDNA that made up the material.

In germline, CDR1 is MGHRA, CDR2 YSYEKL. Trimming at V came to 1 base and at J to 3 bases, leaving 2 bases not matched to a gene. The CDR3 covers 14 residues. Using immunoSEQ multiplex PCR, the repertoire was profiled, and TCRdb retains in-frame clones only, with some absent. This table holds approximately 130,000 clones, about 83% found once. The receptor was isolated from a human donor in a cohort sampled during active COVID-19. The chain combines TRBV4-1 with TRBJ2-7, with 8 bases lining up with TRBD2. Sequencing input: peripheral blood. CDR3 in amino acids: CASSQGRGDYEQYF. CDR3 coding DNA: TGCGCCAGCAGCCAAGGGCGGGGGGACTACGAGCAGTACTTC.